This T cell receptor (beta chain) was sequenced during a study of blood T cell repertoires in COVID-19 (dated by TCRdb to about 2020). About the study as a whole: The collaborator samples originated in the United States, Italy and Spain and spanned the acute and convalescent phases of COVID-19. The material from the prospective study consisted of cDNA or gDNA derived from T cells, B-cell-depleted T cells, or PBMCs. Deeply sampled blood TCRbeta repertoires from subjects exposed to, actively infected with, or recovered from COVID-19 were included in the dataset. The repertoires were released in a freely available public database meant as a resource for research on the immune response to SARS-CoV-2. Samples were obtained from the ongoing ImmuneRACE study (first 160 participants) and from approximately 1,200 subjects provided by 6 global collaborators. Sample metadata almost always included a de-identified subject ID, COVID-19 status, age in years and sex. HLA class I and class II types, where available, came from metadata supplied by the sample provider rather than from assay-based typing.

The collaborating institutions used their own protocols to collect whole blood in K2EDTA tubes. For TCRbeta analysis, collaborators shipped samples in one of three forms: frozen whole blood, isolated PBMCs, or DNA extracted from either of those sample types. From the cysteine through the phenylalanine, the CDR3 covers 15 amino acids. The sequence is cut down to CDR3 DNA, 45 bases in frame from base 1. CDR1 and CDR2 (MNHEY, SVGAGI) derive from the germline V gene. V and J are trimmed by 6 bases and 0 bases, and the gene matches miss 2 bases of the junction. The immunoSEQ Assay, a bias-controlled multiplex PCR, was used to amplify TCRbeta CDR3 regions from genomic DNA. The study's processing was this. The number of nucleated cells in each sample was estimated by amplification of reference gene primers within the assay. Sequence reads were collapsed and filtered to measure the absolute abundance of every unique TCRbeta CDR3 rearrangement. For each sample, productive Simpson clonality was calculated by taking the square root of Simpson's diversity index across productive rearrangements. This immuneACCESS table, as held by TCRdb, lists in-frame sequences with V and J called but not all clones. Of the missing ones, under half trace to an unresolved V gene in checked studies; the others have no known cause. V and J calls and clone size are as listed in that table; D and trimming were resolved from the DNA. For this sample there are 7,500 to 8,000 clones; 86% appear just once. The top ten clones comprise around 15% of the sample.

A remark on this clone: Its antigen is unknown. No much larger clone is present one base from it, and per-base qualities are unavailable.

What the work shows at the level of the full study, not this receptor alone: How much clinical and demographic metadata was included differed by source and by participant, and the metadata was provided uncurated.

The sequenced material came from peripheral blood. The receptor's source is a woman aged 55-70 years with active COVID-19. In this chain, TRBV6-5 is recombined with TRBJ2-6; TRBD2 aligns with 7 central bases. The CDR3 reads as follows: CASRGGSSGANVLTF. The DNA sequence follows: TGTGCCAGCAGGGGGGGGAGCTCTGGGGCCAACGTCCTGACTTTC.